There are a few counts of the clone carrying this T cell receptor beta chain. This entry belongs to a study of identical twins. MiXCR, applied by TCRdb to the 5' RACE reads, yields one record per CDR3 protein. The sample comprises around 1.7 million distinct CDR3 sequences, roughly a third of which are singletons, and under 0.35% rests with the top ten. V was pared by 5 bases and J by 4 bases, with 9 bases of the junction left unmatched. The germline V gene encodes CDR1 SEHNR and CDR2 FQNEAQ (reference sequence). CDR3 length: 16 residues. The chain joins TRBV7-9 to TRBJ2-3, with TRBD1 identical over 10 bases. The receptor comes from a newborn girl in good health. The sequenced material came from cord blood. CDR3 amino acids: CASSAPGQGISDTQYF. The DNA for the CDR3 is TGTGCCAGCAGCGCGCCGGGACAGGGGATCTCAGATACGCAGTATTTT.